This TCR beta chain was identified during a study of blood T cells in healthy people across ages. Findings of the study overall: Per million T cells, the diversity of TCR beta decreased roughly linearly as age advanced.

A word on this clonotype: The target antigen is unknown.

A sample-barcoded 5' primer and a J-beta primer mix were used in a second PCR of roughly 7 to 11 cycles. A template-switch adaptor that had 12 random nucleotides put a tag on each cDNA molecule. TCRdb reanalysed the 5' RACE reads using MiXCR and keeps one entry per CDR3 protein. The data hold 1.2 million to 1.5 million distinct CDR3 sequences, with 42% observed a single time. J gave up 0 bases and V 0 bases, and 7 bases lay outside the gene matches. The CDR3 spans 18 residues. Germline CDR1 reads LGHNA; CDR2 reads YNFKEQ. The receptor's source is a young woman in good health. The chain employs TRBV4-2 and TRBJ2-3, with 9 positions matching TRBD2. The specimen sequenced was blood. The chain's CDR3 is CASSQDPSGKMSTDTQYF. CDR3 bases: TGTGCCAGCAGCCAAGACCCTAGCGGGAAAATGAGCACAGATACGCAGTATTTT.